Listed here are 4 T cell receptor beta chains from one sample, sequenced in a study of siplizumab effects on memory and regulatory T cells. The data were produced by immunoSEQ multiplex PCR, yet TCRdb's version contains in-frame clones alone and is incomplete. Of some 90,000 clones listed, around 89% are singletons. Sequencing was performed on CD4+ T cells sorted from blood. These receptors all come from a human donor in good health.

This clone was observed a handful of times. The rearrangement joins TRBV10-2 to TRBJ2-4, with D tentatively TRBD1 (5 bases). V was pared by 7 bases and J by 0 bases, with 10 bases between. CDR1 and CDR2 (germline): WSHSY, SAAADI. The CDR3 loop spans 14 amino acids. The CDR3 sequence is CASTVGRAKNIQYF. Here the CDR3 DNA reads TGCGCCAGCACAGTGGGGCGAGCCAAAAACATTCAGTACTTC.

V gene TRBV19 combines with J gene TRBJ1-1; 8 bases match TRBD1. Germline V gene lookup returns CDR1 LNHDA and CDR2 SQIVND (reference sequence). V dropped 2 bases and J dropped 6; count of bases not matched to a gene: 8. The CDR3 contains 15 residues. This chain's CDR3 is CASSIQGALFSEAFF. As DNA, the CDR3 is TGTGCCAGTAGTATACAGGGGGCCTTGTTTTCTGAAGCTTTCTTT.

The chain has TRBV29-1 and TRBJ2-1; the match to TRBD2 covers 8 bases. Germline CDR1 SQVTM, CDR2 ANQGSEA. The trim removed 5 bases at V and 5 bases at J, leaving 8 bases unmatched. This CDR3 is 14 amino acids long. The CDR3 reads CSVFFSGADNEQFF. The CDR3 bases are TGCAGCGTTTTCTTTAGCGGGGCGGACAATGAGCAGTTCTTC.

The V and J genes are TRBV9 and TRBJ2-7, with 11 bases lining up with TRBD1. J was trimmed by 6 bases and V by 0 bases; bases with no gene match: 5. The CDR3 length is 15 residues. CDR1 SGDLS and CDR2 YYNGEE come from the germline V gene. CDR3 sequence: CASSVAGQGAGEQYF. CDR3 in DNA: TGTGCCAGCAGCGTAGCAGGACAGGGGGCTGGCGAGCAGTACTTC.